Listed below are T cell receptor beta chains from one sample, sequenced in a study of blood T cell repertoires in COVID-19. TCRdb keeps only in-frame clones here, not all; method: immunoSEQ multiplex PCR. In the table there are roughly 250,000 clones, approximately 79% of which are singletons. Sequenced: peripheral blood. These receptors came from a woman aged 40 to 50 with active or convalescent COVID-19. Each CDR3 is given with its conserved first and last residue. The order of the fields is D gene, V gene, J gene, clone size, CDR3 protein, CDR3 DNA. D genes are given only for firm matches. The size field is filled for only some rows; it gives once, few, many or a size class.

>-|TRBV3-1/TRBV3-2|TRBJ2-5|-
CASSPWWREETQYF
TGTGCCAGCAGCCCTTGGTGGAGGGAAGAGACCCAGTACTTC
>-|TRBV25-1|TRBJ1-1|-
CASSQDRPMNTEVFF
TGTGCCAGCAGTCAGGACAGACCCATGAACACTGAAGTTTTCTTT
>-|TRBV10-3|TRBJ1-3|-
CATKPSEAGNTIYF
TGTGCCACCAAGCCCTCCGAGGCTGGAAACACCATATATTTT
>-|TRBV2|TRBJ1-1|-
CASSDIQGFTSGIAFF
TGTGCCAGCAGTGATATTCAGGGTTTTACCAGTGGTATAGCTTTCTTT
>TRBD2|TRBV6-1|TRBJ2-1|medium-sized
CASSEAVAGGQENEQFF
TGTGCCAGCAGTGAAGCCGTAGCGGGGGGCCAGGAGAATGAGCAGTTCTTC
>TRBD1|TRBV5-4|TRBJ1-5|-
CASSLRTGGSNQPQHF
TGTGCCAGCAGCTTAAGGACAGGGGGGAGCAATCAGCCCCAGCATTTT
>-|TRBV7-9|TRBJ1-5|few
CASSLYGGQPQHF
TGTGCCAGCAGCTTATACGGCGGTCAGCCCCAGCATTTT
>-|TRBV9|TRBJ2-2|-
CASSVPSQNTGELFF
TGTGCCAGCAGCGTACCTAGCCAGAACACCGGGGAGCTGTTTTTT
>TRBD1|TRBV27|TRBJ2-1|-
CASSPRRGPEQFF
TGTGCCAGCAGTCCTCGAAGGGGGCCTGAGCAGTTCTTC
>TRBD1|TRBV27|TRBJ1-5|few
CASRILGQGNQPQHF
TGTGCCAGCAGGATCTTGGGACAGGGCAATCAGCCCCAGCATTTT
>-|TRBV29-1|TRBJ1-2|-
CSVDLGGGYGYTF
TGCAGCGTTGACCTAGGGGGGGGCTATGGCTACACCTTC
>TRBD1|TRBV4-1|TRBJ2-1|once
CDCRDRKYNEQFF
TGCGACTGCCGGGACAGGAAATACAATGAGCAGTTCTTC
>-|TRBV27|TRBJ2-1|-
CASSLTGGGFNEQFF
TGTGCCAGCAGTTTAACGGGGGGCGGGTTCAATGAGCAGTTCTTC
>TRBD1|TRBV6-5|TRBJ2-1|-
CASGLGQGANEQFF
TGTGCCAGCGGCCTGGGACAGGGGGCGAATGAGCAGTTCTTC
>TRBD1|TRBV27|TRBJ1-1|-
CASSSTGGAGYTEAFF
TGTGCCAGCAGTTCCACAGGGGGCGCGGGGTACACTGAAGCTTTCTTT
>TRBD1|TRBV5-1|TRBJ1-1|-
CASSWDRGVNTEAFF
TGCGCCAGCAGCTGGGACAGGGGAGTGAACACTGAAGCTTTCTTT
>-|TRBV9|TRBJ1-2|-
CASSAQGKLGYTF
TGTGCCAGCAGCGCACAGGGAAAACTTGGCTACACCTTC
>TRBD2|TRBV9|TRBJ2-5|-
CASSVPTGEGETQYF
TGTGCCAGCAGCGTACCTACGGGGGAGGGAGAGACCCAGTACTTC
>TRBD2|TRBV6-5|TRBJ2-5|-
CASSRGGARETQYF
TGTGCCAGCAGTCGGGGGGGGGCTCGGGAGACCCAGTACTTC
>-|TRBV7-3|TRBJ1-6|-
CASSLISNSPLHF
TGTGCCAGCAGCTTAATTAGTAATTCACCCCTCCACTTT
>-|TRBV10-1|TRBJ1-1|-
CASASQPGQGAFF
TGCGCCAGCGCCTCCCAACCGGGACAAGGAGCTTTCTTT
>TRBD1|TRBV16|TRBJ2-2|-
CASSFSGTGGNTGELFF
TGTGCCAGCAGCTTCTCCGGGACAGGGGGTAACACCGGGGAGCTGTTTTTT
>-|TRBV29-1|TRBJ1-2|few
CSGWAEKGYTF
TGCAGCGGATGGGCCGAGAAGGGCTACACCTTC
>-|TRBV9|TRBJ1-5|-
CASSVQGAGQPQHF
TGTGCCAGCAGCGTACAGGGTGCAGGACAGCCCCAGCATTTT